The subject of this entry is one T cell receptor beta chain. Its antigen remains unknown. At baseline, cycle 4 day 1, and cycle 7 day 1, blood was sampled. The data stem from a study of OX40 agonist ivuxolimab in advanced cancers. Whole-study findings and limits: Undetermined was the antigen specificity of the expanded peripheral T cells. Among T cells, CD8+ cells averaged more expanded clones than CD4+ cells.

This CDR3 region has 14 residues. Germline-derived CDR1 and CDR2 are MNHEY and SVGAGI. This table comes from immunoSEQ multiplex PCR, and its TCRdb copy is limited to in-frame clones, with some not included. The sample contains 47,000 or so clones, around nine tenths of which appear only once. V usage is TRBV6-5 and J usage is TRBJ2-5, with D perhaps TRBD1 (6 bases). The DNA end favors TRBJ2-7, so the J call may be wrong. The sequence was obtained from an adult with an advanced solid tumor such as melanoma, head and neck, liver or kidney cancer. The sequencing here drew on CD4+ or CD8+ T cells sorted from blood, taken in a trial of the OX40 agonist ivuxolimab. CDR3 residues: CASRYTGSSYEQYF. The CDR3 DNA reads TGTGCCAGCAGGTACACAGGGAGTTCCTACGAGCAGTACTTC.